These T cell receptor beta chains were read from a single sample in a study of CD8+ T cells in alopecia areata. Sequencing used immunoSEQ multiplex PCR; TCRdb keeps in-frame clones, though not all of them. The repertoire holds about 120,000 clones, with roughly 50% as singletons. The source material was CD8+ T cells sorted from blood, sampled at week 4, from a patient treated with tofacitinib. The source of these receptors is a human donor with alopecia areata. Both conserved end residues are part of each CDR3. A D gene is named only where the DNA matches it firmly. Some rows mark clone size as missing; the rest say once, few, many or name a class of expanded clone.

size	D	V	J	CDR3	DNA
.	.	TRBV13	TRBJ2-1	CASSSGHVGNEQFF	TGTGCCAGCAGCTCGGGACACGTTGGTAATGAGCAGTTCTTC
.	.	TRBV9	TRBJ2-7	CASSHQVDAYEQYF	TGTGCCAGCAGCCACCAGGTCGACGCCTACGAGCAGTACTTC
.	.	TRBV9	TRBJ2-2	CASSVLQVANTGELFF	TGTGCCAGCAGCGTCCTGCAAGTCGCGAACACCGGGGAGCTGTTTTTT
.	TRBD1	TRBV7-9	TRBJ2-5	CASSRDSARETQYF	TGTGCCAGCAGTCGGGACAGCGCTCGGGAGACCCAGTACTTC
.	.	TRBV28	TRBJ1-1	CAMPDSFWGTEAFF	TGTGCCATGCCGGACTCCTTTTGGGGCACTGAAGCTTTCTTT
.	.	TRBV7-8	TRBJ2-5	CASSPPDVWETQYF	TGTGCCAGCAGCCCCCCGGATGTTTGGGAGACCCAGTACTTC
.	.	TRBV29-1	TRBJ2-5	CSVEWRGQGETQYF	TGCAGCGTTGAGTGGCGGGGGCAGGGGGAGACCCAGTACTTC
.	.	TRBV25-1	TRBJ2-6	CATRGAGANVLTF	TGTGCGACACGGGGTGCTGGGGCCAACGTCCTGACTTTC
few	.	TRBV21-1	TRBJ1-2	CASSTRTGVYPSPIYGYTF	TGTGCCAGCAGCACCCGGACAGGGGTCTACCCCTCACCGATTTATGGCTACACCTTC
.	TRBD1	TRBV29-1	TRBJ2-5	CSVPTGNQETQYF	TGCAGCGTCCCGACAGGGAACCAAGAGACCCAGTACTTC